The clone carrying this T cell receptor (beta chain) was detected ten times or more. The sample is drawn from a study of Graves' ophthalmopathy and Graves' hyperthyroidism. Amplification of TCR beta CDR3 regions used RNA transcripts. RT-PCR was first run with HTBI primers, then multiplex PCR in a second round. TCRdb re-called the multiplex PCR reads through MiXCR, storing one row per CDR3 protein. The table has hundreds of thousands of distinct CDR3 sequences, 35% to 50% seen once; the top ten hold around 3.3%. This CDR3 is 14 amino acids long. CDR1 and CDR2 from the germline V gene are LNHDA and SQIVND (reference sequence). V lost 3 bases, J lost 4 bases, and 5 bases stayed unmatched.

This clonotype was sampled from an adult man with Graves' ophthalmopathy. The sample consisted of peripheral blood. This sequence joins TRBV19 and TRBJ1-1; 7 bases are a match to TRBD1. In DNA, the CDR3 is TGTGCCAGTAGTATCGGAGACAGGGTCACTGAAGCTTTCTTT. This sequence encodes CASSIGDRVTEAFF.